The table lists the clone carrying this T cell receptor beta chain with a count of one. The assay used deep level. Profiled with immunoSEQ multiplex PCR; TCRdb holds only in-frame clones, not every one. The repertoire consists of around 2,000,000 clones, with 93% occurring once and the leading ten covering under 2%. Trimming removed 8 bases from V and 7 bases from J; junction bases left unmatched: 11. Per germline, CDR1 LNHNV and CDR2 YYDKDF (reference sequence). The CDR3 is 14 residues long. The data were obtained in a study of shared clonotypes between healthy human individuals. Naivety among CD8 cells was defined by CD45RO negativity and positive CCR7 selection, thereby excluding terminally differentiated effector memory CD45RA+ cells.

The sequence derives from a man aged 18-30 years in good health. Some clones in this sample may be carry-over from other donors' samples. The sequenced sample consisted of naive CD8+ T cells from PBMCs. The chain carries TRBV15 and TRBJ2-1; 7 nucleotides align to TRBD2. The CDR3 sequence is CATGLGGFGNEQFF. CDR3 coding DNA: TGTGCCACCGGCTTGGGGGGGTTTGGTAATGAGCAGTTCTTC.